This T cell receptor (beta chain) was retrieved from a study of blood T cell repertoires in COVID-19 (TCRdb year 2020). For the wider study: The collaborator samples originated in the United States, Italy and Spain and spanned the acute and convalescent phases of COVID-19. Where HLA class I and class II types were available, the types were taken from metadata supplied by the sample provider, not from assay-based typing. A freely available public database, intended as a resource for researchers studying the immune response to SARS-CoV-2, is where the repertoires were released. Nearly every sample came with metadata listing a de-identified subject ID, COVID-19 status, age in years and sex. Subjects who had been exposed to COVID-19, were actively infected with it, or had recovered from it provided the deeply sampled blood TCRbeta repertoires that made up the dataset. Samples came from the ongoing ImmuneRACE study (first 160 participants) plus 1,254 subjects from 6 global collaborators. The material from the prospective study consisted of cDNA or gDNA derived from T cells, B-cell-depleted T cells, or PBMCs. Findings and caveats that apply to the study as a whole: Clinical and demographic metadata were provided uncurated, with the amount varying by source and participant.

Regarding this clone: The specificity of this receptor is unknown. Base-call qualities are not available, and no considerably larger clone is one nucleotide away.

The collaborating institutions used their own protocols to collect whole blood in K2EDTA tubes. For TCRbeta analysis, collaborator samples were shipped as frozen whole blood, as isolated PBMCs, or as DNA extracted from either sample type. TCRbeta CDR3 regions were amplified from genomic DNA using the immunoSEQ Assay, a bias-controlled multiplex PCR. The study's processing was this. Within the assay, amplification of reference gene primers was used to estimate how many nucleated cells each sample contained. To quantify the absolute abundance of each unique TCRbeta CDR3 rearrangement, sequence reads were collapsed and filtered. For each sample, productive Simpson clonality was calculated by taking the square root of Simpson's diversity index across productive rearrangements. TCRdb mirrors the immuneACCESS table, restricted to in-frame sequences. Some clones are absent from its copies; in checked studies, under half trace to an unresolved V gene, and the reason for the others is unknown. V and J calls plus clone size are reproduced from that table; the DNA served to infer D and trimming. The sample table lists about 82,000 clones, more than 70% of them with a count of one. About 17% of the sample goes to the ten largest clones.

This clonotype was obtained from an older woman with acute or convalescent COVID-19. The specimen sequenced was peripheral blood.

The DNA reads TGCGCCAGCAGCTTGGAGCTAGCGGGAGGCACCGGGGAGCTGTTTTTT. Its translation reads: CASSLELAGGTGELFF. The V and J genes are TRBV5-1 and TRBJ2-2; TRBD2 agrees with 11 junctional bases. The germline V gene sets CDR1 to SGHRS and CDR2 to YFSETQ. The CDR3 sequence holds 16 residues, the cysteine and phenylalanine included. The DNA shown is the 48-base CDR3, in frame from base 1. V loses 0 bases at its end and J loses 4 bases; junction bases beyond the gene matches: 2.